Listed here is a single T cell receptor beta chain. This record comes from a study of shared clonotypes between healthy human individuals. The CDR3 is 15 residues long. Germline V gene lookup returns CDR1 SGHNT and CDR2 YYREEE (reference sequence). Trimming removed 0 bases at V and 4 bases at J, with 13 bases between. Measured with immunoSEQ multiplex PCR; TCRdb has only the in-frame clones, and not every one. Of 650,000 to 750,000 clones listed, about 78% are singletons. This sequence joins TRBV5-4 and TRBJ1-1, with TRBD1 as a possible D gene (6 bases). The specimen sequenced was memory CD4+ T cells sorted from blood. The subset denotes: CD45RA-negative fraction. This receptor was taken from a woman in her twenties or thirties in good health. The DNA of the CDR3 is TGTGCCAGCAGCTTGGACCTCAGGGGTGGCACTGAAGCTTTCTTT. Translation: CASSLDLRGGTEAFF.